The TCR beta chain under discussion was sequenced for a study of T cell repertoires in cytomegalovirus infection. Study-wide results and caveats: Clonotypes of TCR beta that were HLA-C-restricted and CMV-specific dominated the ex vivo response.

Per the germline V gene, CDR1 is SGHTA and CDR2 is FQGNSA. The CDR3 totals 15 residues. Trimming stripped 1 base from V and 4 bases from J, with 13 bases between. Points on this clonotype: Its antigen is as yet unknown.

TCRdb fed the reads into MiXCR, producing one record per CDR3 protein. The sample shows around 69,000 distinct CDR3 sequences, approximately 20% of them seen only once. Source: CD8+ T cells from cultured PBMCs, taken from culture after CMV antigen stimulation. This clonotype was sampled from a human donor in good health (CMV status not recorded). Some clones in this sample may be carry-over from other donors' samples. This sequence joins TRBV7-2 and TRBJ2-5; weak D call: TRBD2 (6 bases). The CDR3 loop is CASSLGEVPGETQYF. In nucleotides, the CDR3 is TGTGCCAGCAGCTTAGGGGAGGTCCCGGGAGAGACCCAGTACTTC. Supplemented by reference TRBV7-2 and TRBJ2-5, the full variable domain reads GAGVSQSPSNKVTEKGKDVELRCDPISGHTALYWYRQSLGQGLEFLIYFQGNSAPDKSGLPSDRFSAERTGGSVSTLTIQRTQQEDSAVYLCASSLGEVPGETQYFGPGTRLLVL.